This record covers a single TCR beta chain. Germline V lookup: CDR1 GTSNPN, CDR2 SVGIG (reference sequence). V dropped 3 bases and J dropped 1 base, with 15 bases sitting between them. The CDR3 has 15 amino acids. This entry is derived from a study of blood T cell repertoires in COVID-19. Turning to the study itself: COVID-19 samples, acute and convalescent, were from the United States, Italy and Spain. PBMCs, B-cell-depleted T cells, or T cells were the source of the cDNA or gDNA that made up the material.

Under the authors' procedure: Estimated nucleated cell counts came from reference gene primer amplification. Sequencing was performed with immunoSEQ multiplex PCR; in TCRdb, only in-frame clones are kept and a portion is missing. That table gives V, J and clone size, and the DNA gave D and trimming. There are 99,000 or so clones in the sample; roughly 82% occur only once, and 26% lies in the top ten. V is TRBV30 and J is TRBJ1-1, with a possible D match to TRBD1 (5 bases). Sequenced input: peripheral blood. This clonotype was obtained from a man aged 55-75 years with acute or convalescent COVID-19. The CDR3 DNA is TGTGCCTGGAGCGTTGGGGCATACCCGAACACTGAAGCTTTCTTT. This encodes CAWSVGAYPNTEAFF. The whole variable domain, filled in from reference TRBV30 and TRBJ1-1, reads SQTIHQWPATLVQPVGSPLSLECTVEGTSNPNLYWYRQAAGRGLQLLFYSVGIGQISSEVPQNLSASRPQDRQFILSSKKLLLSDSGFYLCAWSVGAYPNTEAFFGQGTRLTVV.